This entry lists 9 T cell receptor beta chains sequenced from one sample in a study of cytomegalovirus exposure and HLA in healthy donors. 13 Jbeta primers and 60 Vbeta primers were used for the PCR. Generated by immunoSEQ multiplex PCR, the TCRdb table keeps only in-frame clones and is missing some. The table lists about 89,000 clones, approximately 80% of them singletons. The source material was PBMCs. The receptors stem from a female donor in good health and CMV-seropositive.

The CDR3 DNA follows: TGTGCCAGCAGGACAGTCCCTAATGAAAAACTGTTTTTT. This translates into CASRTVPNEKLFF. The gene calls are TRBV6-1 and TRBJ1-4; maybe TRBD1 (5 bases). From germline, CDR1 is MNHNS and CDR2 SASEGT. V shed 6 bases and J shed 3 bases, with 8 bases lying between them. This CDR3 has 13 residues.

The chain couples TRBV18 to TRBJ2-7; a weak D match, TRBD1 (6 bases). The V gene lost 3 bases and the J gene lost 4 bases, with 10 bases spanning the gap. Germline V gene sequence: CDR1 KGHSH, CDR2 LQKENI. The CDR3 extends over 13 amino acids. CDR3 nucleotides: TGTGCCAGCTCACCCTCAGGGGAGTACGAGCAGTACTTC. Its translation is CASSPSGEYEQYF.

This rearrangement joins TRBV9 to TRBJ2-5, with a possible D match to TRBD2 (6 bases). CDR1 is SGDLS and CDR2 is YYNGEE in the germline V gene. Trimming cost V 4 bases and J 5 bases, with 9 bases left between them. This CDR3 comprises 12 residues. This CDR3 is CASSSSAETQYF. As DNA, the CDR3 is TGTGCCAGCAGCTCTAGCGCGGAGACCCAGTACTTC.

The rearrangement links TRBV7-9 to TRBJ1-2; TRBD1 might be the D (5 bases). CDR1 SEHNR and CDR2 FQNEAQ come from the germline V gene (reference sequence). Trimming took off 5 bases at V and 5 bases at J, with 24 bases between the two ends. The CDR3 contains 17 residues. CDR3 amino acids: CASSPSNPFLRAYGYTF. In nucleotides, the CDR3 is TGTGCCAGCAGCCCCTCAAACCCGTTCCTCAGGGCATATGGCTACACCTTC.

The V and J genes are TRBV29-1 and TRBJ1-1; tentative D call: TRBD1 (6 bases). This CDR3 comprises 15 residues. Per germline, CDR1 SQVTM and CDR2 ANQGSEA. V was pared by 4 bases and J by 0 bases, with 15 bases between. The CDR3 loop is CSVVVWQGMNTEAFF. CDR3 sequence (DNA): TGCAGCGTTGTAGTTTGGCAGGGGATGAACACTGAAGCTTTCTTT.

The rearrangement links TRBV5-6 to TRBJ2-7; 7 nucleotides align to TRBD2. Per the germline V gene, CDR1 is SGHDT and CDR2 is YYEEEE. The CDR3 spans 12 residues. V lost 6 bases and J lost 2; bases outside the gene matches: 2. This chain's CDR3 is CASTGLAYEQYF. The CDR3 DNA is TGTGCCAGCACAGGACTAGCCTACGAGCAGTACTTC.

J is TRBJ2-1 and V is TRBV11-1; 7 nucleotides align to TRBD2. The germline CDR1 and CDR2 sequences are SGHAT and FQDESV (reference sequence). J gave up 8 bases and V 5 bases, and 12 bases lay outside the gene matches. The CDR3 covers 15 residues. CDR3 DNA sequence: TGTGCCAGCAGCGCGGCGGGGAGGGCCCTCGATGAGCAGTTCTTC. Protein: CASSAAGRALDEQFF.

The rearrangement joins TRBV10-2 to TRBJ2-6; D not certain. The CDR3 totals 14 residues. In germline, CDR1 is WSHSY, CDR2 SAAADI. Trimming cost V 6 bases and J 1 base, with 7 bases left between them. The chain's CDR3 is CASSDTSGANVLTF. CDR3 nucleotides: TGCGCCAGCAGCGACACATCTGGGGCCAACGTCCTGACTTTC.

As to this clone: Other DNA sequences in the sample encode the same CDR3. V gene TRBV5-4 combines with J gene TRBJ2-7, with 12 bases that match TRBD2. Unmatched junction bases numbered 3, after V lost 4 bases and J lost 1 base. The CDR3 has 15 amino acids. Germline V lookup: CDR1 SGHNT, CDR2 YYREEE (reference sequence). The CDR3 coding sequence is TGTGCCAGCAGCCTGACTAGCGGGAGTTCCTACGAGCAGTACTTC. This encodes CASSLTSGSSYEQYF.